The 20 T cell receptor beta chains in this list originate from one sample, sequenced in a study of T cells in Graves' hyperthyroidism and ophthalmopathy. Amplification targeted TCR beta CDR3 regions from RNA transcripts. With the HTBI primer set, the TCR CDR3 went through a first round of RT-PCR. TCRdb recomputed calls from the multiplex PCR reads with MiXCR, one row per CDR3 protein. The profile shows roughly 570,000 distinct CDR3 sequences, 46% of them singletons. The sequenced sample consisted of peripheral blood or thyroid tissue (not recorded which). These receptors came from an adult woman with Graves' disease, either hyperthyroidism or ophthalmopathy (not recorded which).

This sequence joins TRBV29-1 and TRBJ2-5; D ambiguous. Trimming shortened V by 0 bases and J by 9 bases, and 11 bases separated the two germline ends. CDR1 SQVTM and CDR2 ANQGSEA come from the germline V gene. CDR3 length equals 12 residues. The CDR3 sequence is CSVEDKSTAQYF. The CDR3 DNA reads as TGCAGCGTTGAAGATAAAAGCACGGCCCAGTACTTC.

This clonotype showed up just once. V and J are TRBV2 and TRBJ2-5; 10 nucleotides align to TRBD2. V lost 7 bases to trimming and J lost 4 bases; unmatched junction nucleotides: 6. This CDR3 is 14 amino acids long. CDR1 is SNHLY, CDR2 FYNNEI, per germline. The chain's CDR3 is CASKERGGGETQYF. The CDR3 DNA reads as TGTGCCAGCAAGGAGCGGGGGGGCGGAGAGACCCAGTACTTC.

In its sample, this clonotype was seen a few times. Lacking the conserved final phenylalanine or tryptophan, this CDR3 likely reflects a read error. This rearrangement joins TRBV7-9 to TRBJ2-7, with a possible D match to TRBD1 (5 bases). CDR3 length: 15 residues. V was pared by 6 bases and J by 3 bases, with 18 bases between. Looked up from germline, CDR1 is SEHNR and CDR2 is FQNEAQ (reference sequence). Here the CDR3 DNA reads TGTGCCAGCAGTTCCCAGGGCTCCTCACTCTACGAGCAGTACCTC. Translation gives CASSSQGSSLYEQYL.

The sample holds many counts of this clonotype. The chain employs TRBV30 and TRBJ1-6; D might be TRBD1 (5 bases). The length of the CDR3 is 13 residues. V was pared by 4 bases and J by 8 bases, with 12 bases between. In germline, CDR1 is GTSNPN, CDR2 SVGIG (reference sequence). CDR3 nucleotides: TGTGCCTGGACGGGGGGGGAACATTCACCCCTCCACTTT. Its protein product is CAWTGGEHSPLHF.

The chain is built from TRBV7-8 and TRBJ1-5, with D perhaps TRBD1 (6 bases). Germline CDR1 reads SGHVS; CDR2 reads FQNEAQ. The V end lost 5 bases, the J end lost 6 bases, and 11 bases lay between the germline ends. The CDR3 length is 13 residues. In nucleotides, the CDR3 is TGTGCCAGCAGCACTCAGGGGATTCAGCCCCAGCATTTT. Amino acids: CASSTQGIQPQHF.

This clonotype was seen repeatedly, ten times or more. The genes are TRBV4-1 and TRBJ1-5, with TRBD1 as a possible D gene (5 bases). There are 16 residues in the CDR3. Germline loops: CDR1 MGHRA, CDR2 YSYEKL. With 0 bases removed from V and 5 bases from J, the gap between germline ends came to 14 bases. The CDR3 region is CASSQDRGLGHQPQHF. CDR3 nucleotides: TGCGCCAGCAGCCAAGATAGGGGATTGGGCCATCAGCCCCAGCATTTT.

The V and J genes are TRBV5-1 and TRBJ1-5; D not certain. Germline V gene lookup returns CDR1 SGHRS and CDR2 YFSETQ. The CDR3 is 15 amino acids. V was pared by 2 bases and J by 11 bases, with 20 bases between. CDR3: CASSFNLPWRETQHF. CDR3 nucleotides: TGCGCCAGCAGCTTTAACCTCCCTTGGCGAGAGACCCAGCATTTT.

There are many counts of this clonotype. A much more abundant neighbour one base away suggests this may be a read error. This sequence joins TRBV20-1 and TRBJ2-5; 8 bases match TRBD2. Germline CDR1 reads DFQATT; CDR2 reads SNEGSKA (reference sequence). CDR3 length: 14 amino acids. The CDR3 coding sequence is TGCAGTGCTAGAGCGGGAGGGCCGGAAGAGGCCCAGTACTTC. This encodes CSARAGGPEEAQYF.

This clonotype has ten or more counts. The chain links TRBV5-1 to TRBJ1-1; D perhaps matches TRBD1 (6 bases). Trimming pared 0 bases from V and 1 base from J, leaving 7 bases between. Germline values: CDR1 SGHRS, CDR2 YFSETQ. The CDR3 spans 14 residues. DNA of the CDR3: TGCGCCAGCAGCTTGGAGACAGGGAACACTGAAGCTTTCTTT. Translating gives CASSLETGNTEAFF.

This clonotype came up many times. The V gene is TRBV5-1, the J gene TRBJ1-6; D uncertain. Trimming stripped 3 bases from V and 7 bases from J, with 14 bases between. Germline CDR1 is SGHRS and CDR2 is YFSETQ. This CDR3 has 15 residues. CDR3 DNA: TGCGCCAGCAGCTCCGGAGCTCAGGCGAATTCACCCCTCCACTTT. Translating gives CASSSGAQANSPLHF. The full variable domain, in which reference TRBV5-1 and TRBJ1-6 provide the parts outside the CDR3, is KAGVTQTPRYLIKTRGQQVTLSCSPISGHRSVSWYQQTPGQGLQFLFEYFSETQRNKGNFPGRFSGRQFSNSRSEMNVSTLELGDSALYLCASSSGAQANSPLHFGNGTRLTVT.

V gene TRBV29-1 combines with J gene TRBJ1-2; 7 positions match TRBD1. This CDR3 has 12 residues. V shed 6 bases, J shed 6 bases, and the junction held 7 bases outside the gene matches. The germline gives CDR1 SQVTM, CDR2 ANQGSEA. Written as DNA, the CDR3 is TGCAGCGTCCCCGGACAGGTCAATGGCTACACCTTC. This gives the protein CSVPGQVNGYTF.

The chain employs TRBV2 and TRBJ1-6; D unclear. Germline assignment: CDR1 SNHLY and CDR2 FYNNEI. The CDR3 sequence is 14 residues long. Trimming stripped 4 bases from V and 8 bases from J, with 12 bases between. The CDR3 here is CASSGAGFYSPLHF. CDR3 bases: TGTGCCAGCAGTGGGGCAGGTTTTTATTCACCCCTCCACTTT. Full variable domain (missing parts from reference TRBV2 and TRBJ1-6): EPEVTQTPSHQVTQMGQEVILRCVPISNHLYFYWYRQILGQKVEFLVSFYNNEISEKSEIFDDQFSVERPDGSNFTLKIRSTKLEDSAMYFCASSGAGFYSPLHFGNGTRLTVT.

This clonotype has ten or more counts. This chain links TRBV3-1 with TRBJ2-5; D remains ambiguous. CDR1 LGHDT and CDR2 YNNKEL come from the germline V gene (reference sequence). The CDR3 spans 15 residues. Trimming cost V 1 base and J 0 bases, with 9 bases left between them. CDR3 amino acids: CASSQVPGNQETQYF. Written as DNA, the CDR3 is TGTGCCAGCAGCCAAGTTCCCGGAAACCAAGAGACCCAGTACTTC.

The chain combines TRBV20-1 with TRBJ1-2; perhaps TRBD1 as D (6 bases). The CDR3 is 12 residues long. In germline, CDR1 is DFQATT, CDR2 SNEGSKA (reference sequence). V gave up 3 bases and J gave up 6 bases, with 11 bases separating them. Here the CDR3 reads CSASPRGDGYTF. The CDR3 DNA is TGCAGTGCTAGTCCCAGGGGAGATGGCTACACCTTC.

This clonotype was picked up one time. The V and J genes are TRBV2 and TRBJ1-4; a weak D match, TRBD1 (5 bases). Trimming shortened V by 11 bases and J by 7 bases, and 11 bases separated the two germline ends. The CDR3 covers 11 residues. Looked up from germline, CDR1 is SNHLY and CDR2 is FYNNEI. CDR3: CAGVGGEKLFF. The CDR3, as DNA: TGTGCCGGCGTGGGGGGTGAAAAACTGTTTTTT. Filled out from reference TRBV2 and TRBJ1-4, the complete variable domain reads EPEVTQTPSHQVTQMGQEVILRCVPISNHLYFYWYRQILGQKVEFLVSFYNNEISEKSEIFDDQFSVERPDGSNFTLKIRSTKLEDSAMYFCAGVGGEKLFFGSGTQLSVL.

There are many counts of this clonotype. The chain recombines TRBV5-1 with TRBJ1-3; D gene ambiguous. Trimming left V 0 bases short and J 1 base short, with 5 bases between. This CDR3 region has 14 residues. The germline gives CDR1 SGHRS, CDR2 YFSETQ. The CDR3 sequence is CASSLAVSGNTIYF. CDR3 nucleotides: TGCGCCAGCAGCTTGGCAGTTTCTGGAAACACCATATATTTT.

The chain couples TRBV11-2 to TRBJ2-3, with 8 positions matching TRBD2. The CDR3 has 17 residues. V trimming: 4 bases; J trimming: 4 bases; junction bases outside the gene matches: 13. The germline gives CDR1 SGHAT, CDR2 FQNNGV. CDR3 nucleotides: TGTGCCAGCAGCTATTGGCGGGAGGTCAGGTGTCCAGATACGCAGTATTTT. Its protein is CASSYWREVRCPDTQYF.

Many counts were recorded for this clonotype. The gene calls are TRBV7-2 and TRBJ1-6; no clear D. The CDR3 is 17 amino acids. From germline, CDR1 is SGHTA and CDR2 FQGNSA. V shed 4 bases and J shed 0 bases, with 13 bases lying between them. CDR3 DNA: TGTGCCAGCAGCTCCCGGGAGAGAAGCTCCTATAATTCACCCCTCCACTTT. Translating it yields CASSSRERSSYNSPLHF.

The chain has TRBV10-3 and TRBJ1-2; tentatively, D is TRBD1 (5 bases). The CDR3 sequence is 12 residues long. Per germline, CDR1 ENHRY and CDR2 SYGVKD. This CDR3 reads CARDQRGYGYTF. The CDR3 DNA follows: TGTGCTAGAGATCAAAGGGGCTATGGCTACACCTTC.

This clonotype was observed once. The V call is TRBV7-8, the J call TRBJ2-7; 9 positions agree with TRBD1. V shed 3 bases and J 2 bases; nucleotides not matched to a gene: 8. The CDR3 covers 16 residues. Germline V lookup: CDR1 SGHVS, CDR2 FQNEAQ. The CDR3 reads CASSFGTGTPPYEQYF. CDR3 sequence (DNA): TGTGCCAGCAGCTTCGGGACAGGGACCCCCCCCTACGAGCAGTACTTC.